These T cell receptor beta chains were read from a single sample in a study of blood T cell repertoires in COVID-19. Profiling relied on immunoSEQ multiplex PCR, and the TCRdb table lists in-frame clones only, not all of them. Altogether roughly 290,000 clones are present, roughly 84% being singletons, with the ten largest covering around 16%. The sample was peripheral blood. The receptors were gathered from a person between 65 and 79 years old with COVID-19, enrolled during active disease. Both conserved end residues are part of each CDR3. The D gene is left open where the match is weak. Clone size, where shown, is once, few, many, or a class for clones that have expanded.

v_gene	j_gene	abundance	len	d_gene	CDR3aa	CDR3nt
TRBV9	TRBJ2-1	once	15	NA	CASSVGRGQINEQFF	TGTGCCAGCAGCGTAGGGAGAGGGCAGATCAATGAGCAGTTCTTC
TRBV29-1	TRBJ2-2	NA	14	NA	CSVAGGVPGPELFF	TGCAGCGTTGCCGGGGGAGTGCCGGGCCCCGAGCTGTTTTTT
TRBV4-3	TRBJ2-5	NA	16	NA	CASSQEAGRGWETQYF	TGCGCCAGCAGCCAAGAGGCAGGGAGGGGGTGGGAGACCCAGTACTTC
TRBV19	TRBJ2-5	NA	14	TRBD1	CASRQTGGGETQYF	TGTGCCAGTAGACAAACAGGGGGCGGAGAGACCCAGTACTTC
TRBV15	TRBJ1-2	NA	13	NA	CATSRDGEYGYTF	TGTGCCACCAGCAGAGACGGAGAGTATGGCTACACCTTC
TRBV19	TRBJ1-5	NA	13	NA	CASSIDDRLGQHF	TGTGCCAGTAGTATAGACGACAGGCTCGGGCAGCATTTT
TRBV4-3	TRBJ2-7	once	14	NA	CASSQSVGEIEQYF	TGCGCCAGCAGCCAAAGTGTCGGGGAAATCGAGCAGTACTTC
TRBV3-1/TRBV3-2	TRBJ2-2	NA	21	TRBD2	CASSQDRKVAGGEGDTGELFF	TGTGCCAGCAGCCAAGATCGAAAAGTAGCGGGGGGAGAAGGGGACACCGGGGAGCTGTTTTTT
TRBV5-1	TRBJ1-3	NA	16	TRBD1	CASSLDQGDSGNTIYF	TGCGCCAGCAGCTTGGACCAGGGGGACTCTGGAAACACCATATATTTT
TRBV2	TRBJ1-1	NA	14	NA	CASTGGLGNTEAFF	TGTGCCAGCACTGGGGGCTTGGGGAACACTGAAGCTTTCTTT
TRBV12-3/TRBV12-4	TRBJ1-1	once	13	NA	CASAPGGFGEAFF	TGTGCCAGCGCGCCCGGAGGGTTTGGTGAAGCTTTCTTT
TRBV7-3	TRBJ2-1	NA	17	TRBD2	CASSLNPMASGRNEQFF	TGTGCCAGCAGCTTAAACCCCATGGCTAGCGGGAGGAATGAGCAGTTCTTC
TRBV11-3	TRBJ2-1	NA	15	TRBD1	CASSSTGQGGNEQFF	TGTGCCAGCAGCTCGACTGGACAGGGGGGGAATGAGCAGTTCTTC
TRBV2	TRBJ1-5	NA	14	TRBD1	CASRGQGTPQPQHF	TGTGCCAGCCGGGGACAGGGGACGCCGCAGCCCCAGCATTTT
TRBV4-3	TRBJ2-2	NA	16	TRBD1	CASSPKVAGGTGELFF	TGCGCCAGCAGCCCAAAGGTGGCAGGGGGCACCGGGGAGCTGTTTTTT
TRBV6-2/TRBV6-3	TRBJ2-7	NA	15	NA	CASSYDPDKDYEQYF	TGTGCCAGCAGTTACGATCCGGACAAAGACTACGAGCAGTACTTC
TRBV10-3	TRBJ1-6	NA	16	TRBD1	CAISSPQGVRNSPLHF	TGTGCCATCAGTTCACCGCAGGGGGTGCGCAATTCACCCCTCCACTTT
TRBV7-9	TRBJ2-7	NA	13	TRBD1	CASSSAQGHEQYF	TGTGCCAGCAGCTCCGCACAGGGGCACGAGCAGTACTTC
TRBV18	TRBJ2-1	NA	15	NA	CASSPVGLTYNEQFF	TGTGCCAGCTCACCAGTTGGACTAACCTACAATGAGCAGTTCTTC
TRBV21-1	TRBJ2-3	once	18	NA	CASSKVSRTENRTDTQYF	TGTGCCAGCAGCAAAGTCTCCCGAACAGAAAATCGCACAGATACGCAGTATTTT
TRBV18	TRBJ2-7	few	13	NA	CASSQVGGYEQYF	TGTGCCAGCTCACAGGTGGGAGGCTACGAGCAGTACTTC
TRBV4-2	TRBJ2-3	NA	14	NA	CASSQEKGADTQYF	TGTGCCAGCAGCCAAGAGAAGGGGGCAGATACGCAGTATTTT
TRBV5-3	TRBJ1-2	NA	12	NA	CARTGSDYGYTF	TGTGCCAGAACGGGATCAGACTATGGCTACACCTTC
TRBV27	TRBJ1-1	NA	16	NA	CASRADGGAQGTEAFF	TGTGCCAGCAGGGCCGACGGGGGGGCTCAGGGCACTGAAGCTTTCTTT
TRBV6-2/TRBV6-3	TRBJ1-5	NA	19	NA	CASSYSKGISHGGNQPQHF	TGTGCCAGCAGTTACTCGAAAGGGATCAGTCACGGGGGCAATCAGCCCCAGCATTTT
TRBV18	TRBJ2-2	few	15	NA	CASSPPGLPLGELFF	TGTGCCAGCTCACCTCCGGGACTCCCCCTCGGGGAGCTGTTTTTT
TRBV12-3/TRBV12-4	TRBJ2-7	NA	13	NA	CASSLDNFYEQYF	TGTGCCAGCAGTTTAGACAATTTCTACGAGCAGTACTTC
TRBV28	TRBJ2-1	once	14	TRBD2	CASSLPGGPNEQFF	TGTGCCAGCAGTTTACCGGGAGGGCCCAATGAGCAGTTCTTC
TRBV28	TRBJ2-5	once	15	TRBD2	CASRSTGGRGETQYF	TGTGCCAGCCGCTCGACGGGAGGCCGGGGAGAGACCCAGTACTTC
TRBV5-4	TRBJ2-7	NA	12	TRBD1	CASGDRPRAQYF	TGTGCCAGCGGGGACAGGCCACGTGCGCAGTACTTC
TRBV27	TRBJ1-6	NA	16	TRBD1	CASSYNRGSYNSPLHF	TGTGCCAGCAGTTACAACAGGGGCTCCTATAATTCACCCCTCCACTTT
TRBV19	TRBJ1-5	NA	17	TRBD1	CASSSRDSGSGNQPQHF	TGTGCCAGTAGCTCCCGGGACAGCGGATCGGGCAATCAGCCCCAGCATTTT
TRBV3-1/TRBV3-2	TRBJ1-6	NA	18	NA	CASSPTTGFGSYNSPLHF	TGTGCCAGCAGTCCCACCACAGGGTTTGGGTCCTATAATTCACCCCTCCACTTT
TRBV29-1	TRBJ1-1	few	10	NA	CSAAEREAFF	TGCAGCGCCGCAGAACGAGAAGCTTTCTTT
TRBV29-1	TRBJ2-1	NA	14	TRBD1	CSVGMTGGLYEQFF	TGCAGCGTTGGAATGACAGGGGGCTTGTATGAGCAGTTCTTC
TRBV27	TRBJ1-6	once	17	NA	CASSFVTTSSYNSPLHF	TGTGCCAGCAGTTTCGTGACAACGAGCTCCTATAATTCACCCCTCCACTTT
TRBV6-5	TRBJ1-6	NA	16	NA	CASSYAGFSHNSPLHF	TGTGCCAGCAGTTACGCAGGGTTCAGTCATAATTCACCCCTCCACTTT
TRBV6-1	TRBJ1-2	NA	18	NA	CASSEASVGGYEYYGYTF	TGTGCCAGCAGTGAAGCGTCGGTGGGGGGGTACGAGTACTATGGCTACACCTTC